These 27 T cell receptor beta chains share one sample of origin, sequenced in a study of blood T cell repertoires in COVID-19 (dated by TCRdb to between 2020 and 2021). The library was prepared using the immunoSEQ multiplex PCR assay. In its TCRdb copy, this immuneACCESS table keeps in-frame sequences only and misses some clones. Where compared with another copy, unresolved V genes explain less than half of these, and the others have no known cause. A total of 110,000 to 150,000 clones appear in this sample, about 89% of them only once. The leading ten clones occupy 2.5% to 3.5% of the sample. Sequencing was carried out using peripheral blood. These receptors originate from a man aged 55 to 70 with active or convalescent COVID-19.

The chain links TRBV3-1 (or the pseudogene TRBV3-2) to TRBJ2-1; 11 positions match TRBD2. The CDR3 extends over 15 amino acids. V was pared by 4 bases and J by 5 bases, with 4 bases of the junction left unmatched. Germline CDR1 is LGHDT and CDR2 is YNNKEL (reference sequence). The CDR3 bases are TGTGCCAGCAGCCGACGACTAGCGGGACACAATGAGCAGTTCTTC. Translation gives CASSRRLAGHNEQFF.

The V and J genes are TRBV27 and TRBJ1-5; 7 bases line up with TRBD1. From germline, CDR1 is MNHEY and CDR2 SMNVEV (reference sequence). The CDR3 loop spans 17 amino acids. V gave up 2 bases and J gave up 2 bases; unmatched junction bases: 9. The CDR3 region has the DNA TGTGCCAGCAGTTTACCCTTCCCCGGGACAGGCAATCAGCCCCAGCATTTT. Encoded protein: CASSLPFPGTGNQPQHF.

The CDR3 bases are TGTGCCAGCAGCTGGGGAGGGTCTCCCACTGAAGCTTTCTTT. Encoded protein: CASSWGGSPTEAFF. The chain links TRBV5-5 to TRBJ1-1, with unresolved D. With 3 bases removed from V and 4 bases from J, the gap between germline ends came to 13 bases. This CDR3 is built from 14 residues. CDR1 and CDR2 from the germline V gene are SGHKS and YYEKEE (reference sequence).

V is TRBV11-2 and J is TRBJ2-5; 10 bases are shared with TRBD1. This CDR3 is built from 15 residues. Germline V gene lookup returns CDR1 SGHAT and CDR2 FQNNGV. With V trimmed by 7 bases and J by 4 bases, 9 bases remained unmatched. The chain's CDR3 is CASNPTGGAGETQYF. The CDR3 bases are TGTGCCAGCAACCCGACAGGGGGCGCAGGAGAGACCCAGTACTTC.

This chain connects TRBV5-4 to TRBJ2-7; 7 bases are shared with TRBD2. The trim removed 2 bases at V and 1 base at J, leaving 9 bases unmatched. CDR3 length: 16 residues. Germline CDR1 SGHNT, CDR2 YYREEE (reference sequence). CDR3 DNA: TGTGCCAGCAGCTTAGGCGGGGCGGGAGTGTCCTACGAGCAGTACTTC. Protein sequence: CASSLGGAGVSYEQYF.

CDR3 DNA: TGTGCCAGCAGCCTTCTAGCACCTCAAGAGACCCAGTACTTC. It encodes CASSLLAPQETQYF. The V and J genes are TRBV7-9 and TRBJ2-5; TRBD2 might be the D (5 bases). The CDR3 length is 14 residues. Deletions cut 5 bases from V and 2 bases from J, with 12 bases between. Germline values: CDR1 SEHNR, CDR2 FQNEAQ (reference sequence).

V and J are TRBV5-5 and TRBJ1-1, with 11 nucleotides matching TRBD1. Trimming cost V 4 bases and J 5 bases; bases outside gene matches: 13. The CDR3 loop spans 17 amino acids. Germline CDR1 and CDR2: SGHKS and YYEKEE (reference sequence). CDR3 DNA: TGTGCCAGCAGCCTAATTTTCCGGGACAGGGGGAGGACTGAAGCTTTCTTT. It encodes CASSLIFRDRGRTEAFF. The entire variable domain, with the rest obtained from reference TRBV5-5 and TRBJ1-1, is as follows: DAGVTQSPTHLIKTRGQQVTLRCSPISGHKSVSWYQQVLGQGPQFIFQYYEKEERGRGNFPDRFSARQFPNYSSELNVNALLLGDSALYLCASSLIFRDRGRTEAFFGQGTRLTVV.

V usage is TRBV7-6 and J usage is TRBJ1-1, with 10 bases that match TRBD1. The V gene's germline CDR1 is SGHVS and CDR2 FNYEAQ. The CDR3 covers 16 residues. Trimming removed 5 bases from V and 2 bases from J; junction bases left unmatched: 8. CDR3 nucleotide sequence: TGTGCCAGCAGCCCTAGACAGGGGGCCCTAAACACTGAAGCTTTCTTT. Encoded protein: CASSPRQGALNTEAFF.

The rearrangement uses TRBV7-2 and TRBJ1-2; possible D gene TRBD1, 6 bases. From germline, CDR1 is SGHTA and CDR2 FQGNSA. This CDR3 region has 14 residues. V gave up 4 bases and J gave up 5 bases, with 14 bases separating them. The CDR3 reads CASSSQGFGYGYTF. In DNA, the CDR3 is TGTGCCAGCAGCTCCCAGGGGTTCGGGTATGGCTACACCTTC.

This clone was detected a few times. J is TRBJ2-1 and V is TRBV6-2 or TRBV6-3, with 10 bases aligning to TRBD2. This CDR3 contains 15 residues. Germline assignment: CDR1 MNHEY and CDR2 SVGEGT. Unmatched junction bases numbered 5, after V lost 4 bases and J lost 5 bases. As DNA, the CDR3 is TGTGCCAGCAGTTCACCTAGCGGGGGAGACAATGAGCAGTTCTTC. This translates into CASSSPSGGDNEQFF.

This clone appeared a single time. The chain has TRBV5-4 and TRBJ2-3, with D possibly TRBD1 on 5 matching bases. The CDR3 has 15 residues. Germline values: CDR1 SGHNT, CDR2 YYREEE (reference sequence). V lost 1 base and J lost 0, with 9 bases in between. CDR3 sequence (DNA): TGTGCCAGCAGCTTGACAGGCACTAGCACAGATACGCAGTATTTT. Translated: CASSLTGTSTDTQYF.

This sequence joins TRBV10-3 and TRBJ1-2, with D perhaps matching TRBD1 (5 bases). The V gene's germline CDR1 is ENHRY and CDR2 SYGVKD. V was pared by 2 bases and J by 6 bases, with 10 bases between. This CDR3 spans 13 amino acids. CDR3 DNA sequence: TGTGCCATCAGTGAGCCTGGGGCTGATGGCTACACCTTC. It codes for CAISEPGADGYTF.

The CDR3 nucleotides read TGCGCCAGCAGCCACCGGACTAGCGGGATGTGGGCAGATACGCAGTATTTT. Its translation is CASSHRTSGMWADTQYF. This chain uses TRBV4-1 with TRBJ2-3; TRBD2 matches 12 bases. The trim removed 3 bases at V and 4 bases at J, leaving 8 bases unmatched. The germline gives CDR1 MGHRA, CDR2 YSYEKL. This CDR3 has 17 residues.

The J gene is TRBJ2-7, the V gene TRBV2; 10 bases align to TRBD2. The length of the CDR3 is 14 residues. V lost 5 bases, J lost 4 bases, and 5 bases stayed unmatched. CDR1 SNHLY and CDR2 FYNNEI come from the germline V gene. Here the CDR3 reads CASSPSGGPYEQYF. The CDR3 DNA reads as TGTGCCAGCAGTCCTAGCGGGGGCCCTTACGAGCAGTACTTC.

The chain couples TRBV28 to TRBJ1-3; 7 bases agree with TRBD1. With V trimmed by 5 bases and J by 3 bases, 4 bases remained unmatched. Germline CDR1 MDHEN, CDR2 SYDVKM. The CDR3 extends over 14 amino acids. The CDR3 loop is CASSQGDSGNTIYF. The CDR3 coding sequence is TGTGCCAGCAGTCAGGGGGATAGTGGAAACACCATATATTTT.

This chain joins TRBV7-6 and TRBJ2-2; tentative D call: TRBD1 (5 bases). Trimming left V 2 bases short and J 3 bases short, with 10 bases between. The CDR3 contains 15 residues. The germline gives CDR1 SGHVS, CDR2 FNYEAQ. In nucleotides, the CDR3 is TGTGCCAGCAGCTTAACTTCAGGGCACACCGGGGAGCTGTTTTTT. Residues: CASSLTSGHTGELFF.

This chain links TRBV6-2 or TRBV6-3 with TRBJ1-4; 8 bases line up with TRBD1. CDR1 is MNHEY and CDR2 is SVGEGT in the germline V gene. Trimming removed 5 bases from V and 4 bases from J; junction bases left unmatched: 6. The CDR3 has 15 amino acids. The CDR3 coding sequence is TGTGCCAGCAGTACCCGGACAGGGCTTAATGAAAAACTGTTTTTT. Its protein product is CASSTRTGLNEKLFF.

The chain combines TRBV19 with TRBJ2-5, with 10 bases fitting TRBD2. Losses at the gene ends were 5 bases for V and 3 bases for J; bases not matched to a gene: 9. The germline V gene has CDR1 LNHDA and CDR2 SQIVND (reference sequence). The CDR3 length is 16 residues. DNA of the CDR3: TGTGCCAGTAGTCCGTCCAAGCGGGAGGGTAAAGAGACCCAGTACTTC. Protein product: CASSPSKREGKETQYF.

The chain is built from TRBV24-1 and TRBJ2-1, with a tentative D call TRBD2 (6 bases). Per the germline V gene, CDR1 is KGHDR and CDR2 is SFDVKD. Trimming took off 3 bases at V and 6 bases at J, with 17 bases between the two ends. The CDR3 has 16 residues. Written as DNA, the CDR3 is TGTGCCACCAGTGATGGGACTGCCTCGGTCTTCAATGAGCAGTTCTTC. Translation: CATSDGTASVFNEQFF.

The chain combines TRBV7-6 with TRBJ2-1, with 12 bases aligning to TRBD2. Germline V lookup: CDR1 SGHVS, CDR2 FNYEAQ. This CDR3 spans 16 amino acids. The V and J ends lost 5 bases and 7 bases, in that order; junction bases with no gene match: 9. The DNA of the CDR3 is TGTGCCAGCAGCCCCCCTAGCGGGGGGGCTAAAAATGAGCAGTTCTTC. This codes for CASSPPSGGAKNEQFF.

The chain recombines TRBV2 with TRBJ2-5, with a tentative D call TRBD2 (6 bases). CDR1 is SNHLY and CDR2 is FYNNEI in the germline V gene. This CDR3 is 13 amino acids long. Trimming took 8 bases from V and 3 from J, leaving 13 bases between them. CDR3 residues: CASSPGGKETQYF. The CDR3 bases are TGTGCCAGCTCCCCTGGGGGGAAAGAGACCCAGTACTTC.

The chain couples TRBV2 to TRBJ1-2; no reliable D call. The CDR3 has 14 amino acids. The germline CDR1 and CDR2 sequences are SNHLY and FYNNEI. Trimming pared 4 bases from V and 0 bases from J, leaving 9 bases between. This CDR3 reads CASSGGPANYGYTF. CDR3 DNA: TGTGCCAGCAGTGGAGGGCCAGCTAACTATGGCTACACCTTC.

The chain employs TRBV29-1 and TRBJ2-7; 7 nucleotides match TRBD1. CDR1 and CDR2 from the germline V gene are SQVTM and ANQGSEA. The V gene end was trimmed by 8 bases and the J gene end by 3 bases; junction bases not matched to a gene: 10. The CDR3 consists of 13 residues. CDR3 residues: CSCSGTDNYEQYF. CDR3 nucleotides: TGCAGCTGTTCCGGGACAGACAACTACGAGCAGTACTTC.

The chain uses TRBV28 and TRBJ1-5, with D perhaps TRBD1 (5 bases). Germline V gene data show CDR1 as MDHEN and CDR2 as SYDVKM. This CDR3 comprises 14 residues. V was cut by 6 bases and J by 4 bases, with 13 bases left in between. The CDR3 is CASRGPGGNQPQHF. The CDR3 nucleotides read TGTGCCAGCAGGGGCCCGGGGGGGAATCAGCCCCAGCATTTT. The variable domain in full, completed from reference TRBV28 and TRBJ1-5, reads DVKVTQSSRYLVKRTGEKVFLECVQDMDHENMFWYRQDPGLGLRLIYFSYDVKMKEKGDIPEGYSVSREKKERFSLILESASTNQTSMYLCASRGPGGNQPQHFGDGTRLSIL.

This clone was picked up one time. Written as DNA, the CDR3 is TGTGCCAGCAGTTCTGATCAGGGTATCACCGGGGAGCTGTTTTTT. It translates to CASSSDQGITGELFF. This chain links TRBV27 with TRBJ2-2; D perhaps matches TRBD1 (5 bases). Trimming took off 4 bases at V and 4 bases at J, with 13 bases between the two ends. Germline V gives CDR1 MNHEY, CDR2 SMNVEV (reference sequence). The CDR3 has 15 amino acids.

This sequence joins TRBV19 and TRBJ1-3, with TRBD1 matching 7 bases. V was pared by 5 bases and J by 0 bases, with 7 bases of the junction left unmatched. Germline CDR1 and CDR2: LNHDA and SQIVND (reference sequence). The CDR3 spans 16 residues. For the CDR3, the DNA is TGTGCCAGTAGTCCTCGCACAGGGGACTCTGGAAACACCATATATTTT. This encodes CASSPRTGDSGNTIYF.

The J gene is TRBJ1-1, the V gene TRBV27, with D possibly matching TRBD1 (6 bases). This CDR3 is built from 11 residues. V lost 5 bases and J 10 bases, leaving 11 bases between the germline ends. Per the germline V gene, CDR1 is MNHEY and CDR2 is SMNVEV (reference sequence). CDR3 sequence (DNA): TGTGCCAGCAGTGTAACAGGGAGAGCTTTCTTT. Translated: CASSVTGRAFF.